One T cell receptor beta chain is described in this entry. Antigen specificity is unknown. This record belongs to a study of graft-versus-host responses after intestinal transplantation. The CDR3 is 13 residues long. V was trimmed by 0 bases and J by 8 bases, leaving 8 bases between them. Germline lookup yields CDR1 ENHRY and CDR2 SYGVKD. The data were produced by immunoSEQ multiplex PCR, yet TCRdb's version contains in-frame clones alone and is incomplete. The sample holds roughly 97,000 clones; about 90% are singletons and the top ten take about 0.9%. The chain carries TRBV10-3 and TRBJ2-1, with D hard to call. The clonotype was recovered from a human donor who received an intestinal transplant. The sequences come from unstimulated CD4+ T cells sorted from spleen or lymph node cells, collected before intestinal transplant. CDR3 residues: CAISESGVHEQFF. CDR3 bases: TGTGCCATCAGTGAGTCTGGAGTCCATGAGCAGTTCTTC.